What follows are 10 T cell receptor beta chains derived from one specimen sequenced in a study of cytomegalovirus exposure and HLA in healthy donors. Clones were read by immunoSEQ multiplex PCR, and TCRdb kept only the in-frame ones, dropping some. The sample contains under 95,000 clones, approximately 91% of which appear only once. The specimen was PBMCs. The receptors were sampled from a man aged 25-45 years in good health and CMV-seronegative.

The gene calls are TRBV19 and TRBJ1-1, with unresolved D. Trimming shortened V by 5 bases and J by 0 bases, and 7 bases separated the two germline ends. CDR1 and CDR2 (germline): LNHDA, SQIVND (reference sequence). The CDR3 loop spans 13 amino acids. The CDR3 DNA reads TGTGCCAGTAGTTCACAGATGAACACTGAAGCTTTCTTT. Translation gives CASSSQMNTEAFF.

V usage is TRBV10-3 and J usage is TRBJ2-7; D gene unclear. This CDR3 contains 12 residues. The germline V and J ends were trimmed by 8 bases and 0 bases, with 8 bases remaining between them. The germline gives CDR1 ENHRY, CDR2 SYGVKD. CDR3: CAIGTDSYEQYF. CDR3 nucleotide sequence: TGTGCCATCGGTACAGACTCCTACGAGCAGTACTTC.

The chain combines TRBV5-4 with TRBJ1-1, with 8 bases aligning to TRBD1. This CDR3 region has 15 residues. CDR1 is SGHNT and CDR2 is YYREEE in the germline V gene (reference sequence). The junction had 7 bases not matched to a gene; V was cut back by 6 bases and J by 0 bases. The CDR3: CASTGTGGMNTEAFF. DNA for the CDR3: TGTGCCAGCACAGGGACAGGAGGTATGAACACTGAAGCTTTCTTT.

This chain links TRBV2 with TRBJ1-2, with TRBD1 matching 7 bases. The CDR3 has 16 residues. Germline V gene data show CDR1 as SNHLY and CDR2 as FYNNEI. J gave up 1 base and V 1 base, and 6 bases lay outside the gene matches. Written as DNA, the CDR3 is TGTGCCAGCAGTGAAGTGAGGACAGGACTTAACTATGGCTACACCTTC. Protein product: CASSEVRTGLNYGYTF.

This clone was recorded a few times. The rearrangement uses TRBV5-6 and TRBJ1-6, with 10 bases identical to TRBD1. Germline V lookup: CDR1 SGHDT, CDR2 YYEEEE. Trimming at V came to 3 bases and at J to 8 bases, leaving 8 bases not matched to a gene. The CDR3 extends over 16 amino acids. CDR3 DNA: TGTGCCAGCAGCTACCGAGGGACAGGGGATTATTCACCCCTCCACTTT. This translates into CASSYRGTGDYSPLHF.

V gene TRBV5-1 combines with J gene TRBJ1-6, with 10 positions matching TRBD1. V was pared by 0 bases and J by 5 bases, with 2 bases of the junction left unmatched. The CDR3 totals 16 residues. Germline V gives CDR1 SGHRS, CDR2 YFSETQ. The CDR3 nucleotides read TGCGCCAGCAGCTTGGCTGGGACAGGGGATAATTCACCCCTCCACTTT. Protein sequence: CASSLAGTGDNSPLHF.

This chain joins TRBV7-8 and TRBJ2-1, with 9 bases fitting TRBD2. Germline CDR1 and CDR2: SGHVS and FQNEAQ. The CDR3 runs 16 residues. V lost 5 bases to trimming and J lost 8 bases; unmatched junction nucleotides: 13. The CDR3 loop is CASSPGPAGGEDEQFF. CDR3 nucleotide sequence: TGTGCCAGCAGCCCGGGGCCGGCGGGGGGGGAAGATGAGCAGTTCTTC.

The rearrangement joins TRBV6-4 to TRBJ2-1, with a weak D call TRBD1 (6 bases). The CDR3 is 15 amino acids. The ends were cut back, 0 bases at V and 4 bases at J, with 10 bases in the middle. Germline assignment: CDR1 MRHNA and CDR2 SNTAGT. CDR3 amino acids: CASSDSWGLYNEQFF. Written as DNA, the CDR3 is TGTGCCAGCAGTGACTCCTGGGGGCTTTACAATGAGCAGTTCTTC.

This chain uses TRBV19 with TRBJ1-4; 7 positions agree with TRBD1. V shed 7 bases, J shed 4 bases, and the junction held 9 bases outside the gene matches. Germline CDR1 LNHDA, CDR2 SQIVND (reference sequence). The length of the CDR3 is 15 residues. The CDR3, as DNA: TGTGCCAGTACGCGGAAGGACAGGATTAATGAAAAACTGTTTTTT. Its translation: CASTRKDRINEKLFF.

V gene TRBV11-2 combines with J gene TRBJ2-3; D ambiguous. This CDR3 is built from 15 residues. Germline V gene data show CDR1 as SGHAT and CDR2 as FQNNGV. V lost 1 base and J 5 bases, leaving 13 bases between the germline ends. The CDR3: CASSLGHQIGDTQYF. CDR3 in DNA: TGTGCCAGCAGCTTAGGACACCAAATTGGAGATACGCAGTATTTT.